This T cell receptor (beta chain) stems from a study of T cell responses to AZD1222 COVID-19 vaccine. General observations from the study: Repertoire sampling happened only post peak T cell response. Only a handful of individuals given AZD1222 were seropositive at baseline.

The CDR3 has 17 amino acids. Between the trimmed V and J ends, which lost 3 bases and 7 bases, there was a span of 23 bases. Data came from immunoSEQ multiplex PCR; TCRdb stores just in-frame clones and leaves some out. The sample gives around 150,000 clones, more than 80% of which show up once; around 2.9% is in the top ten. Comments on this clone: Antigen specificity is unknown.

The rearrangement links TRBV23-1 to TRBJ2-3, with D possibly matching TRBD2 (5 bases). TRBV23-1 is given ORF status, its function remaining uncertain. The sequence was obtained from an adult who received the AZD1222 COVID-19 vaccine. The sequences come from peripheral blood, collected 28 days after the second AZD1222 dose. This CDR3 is CASSHSPPGGRENTQYF. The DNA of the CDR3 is TGCGCCAGCAGTCACAGCCCCCCCGGCGGGCGAGAAAATACGCAGTATTTT.